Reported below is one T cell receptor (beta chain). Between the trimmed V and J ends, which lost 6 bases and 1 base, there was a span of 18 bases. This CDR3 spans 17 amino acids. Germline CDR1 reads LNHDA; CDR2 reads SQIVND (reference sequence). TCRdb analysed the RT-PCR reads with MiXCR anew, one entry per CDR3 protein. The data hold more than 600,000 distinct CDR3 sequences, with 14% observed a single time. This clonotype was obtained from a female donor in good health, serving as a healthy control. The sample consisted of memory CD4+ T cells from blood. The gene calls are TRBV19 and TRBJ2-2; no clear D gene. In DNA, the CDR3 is TGTGCCAGTAGCAATCCGGGTCTAGGCCTGAACACCGGGGAGCTGTTTTTT. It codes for CASSNPGLGLNTGELFF.